Given below is one T cell receptor beta chain in context. Its antigen is unknown. The record has no base qualities; no much larger clone is one base away. Via the germline V gene (reference sequence), CDR1 is SEHNR and CDR2 FQNEAQ. V loses 5 bases at its end and J loses 3 bases; junction bases beyond the gene matches: 11. Inclusive of the bounding cysteine and phenylalanine, the CDR3 is 16 residues long. The entry retains the CDR3 DNA only, 48 bases that are in frame from base 1. This specimen belongs to a study of a mutant IDH1 vaccine in newly diagnosed glioma (dated by TCRdb to about 2021). About the investigation overall: Patients received eight vaccinations in weeks 1, 3, 5, 7, 11, 15, 19 and 23, corresponding to visits V03 through V10. Prior to enrollment, patients had been given standard therapy consisting of radiotherapy alone, temozolomide alone, or radiochemotherapy with temozolomide, with the combination given to most patients. The approximately 29 treated patients were roughly 60% male and roughly 38% female, with a mean age of about 43 years. Vaccination was initiated 4-6 weeks after radiotherapy alone, or concurrently with temozolomide cycles in the chemotherapy-containing groups. Six visits were used for peripheral blood collection: V03 (baseline), V05, V07, V10, V12 and V13. Longitudinal TCRB deep sequencing was performed for roughly 24 treated patients wherever samples were available for exploratory analyses.

Here is what the overall study found, with its caveats: PBMC samples for TCRB deep sequencing were selected based on availability. According to the authors, sample limitations meant that analyses of patient blood samples could not be reproduced. Across multiple MHC alleles, vaccine-induced immune responses were seen in roughly 93% of patients. Pseudoprogression appeared unrelated to alterations in the top peripheral T cell clonotypes detected by TCRB sequencing.

The method was the immunoSEQ multiplex PCR assay. The hsTCRB Kit was used according to the manufacturer's protocol to amplify rearranged TCR beta chain sequences. Sequencing of TCRB libraries was carried out on an Illumina MiSeq. From the authors' description of their analysis: The proprietary platform of the kit vendor was used for demultiplexing, trimming and gene mapping. The clones in this table, taken by TCRdb from immuneACCESS, are in-frame only. Not every clone is retained; where verified, under half of the shortfall comes from an unresolved V gene, and the cause of the rest is unknown. That table gives V, J and clone size, and the DNA gave D and trimming. In this sample the table shows 39,000 or so clones, around 78% of which occur a single time. The top ten clonotypes cover 5.5% of the sample. The time point tag for this specimen amounts to: week 5, during vaccination. Every vaccine dose consisted of 300 ug of a 20-mer mutant IDH1 peptide in Montanide, administered subcutaneously together with topical imiquimod. The donors had newly diagnosed IDH1-mutant astrocytomas of WHO grade 3 or 4 that showed loss of nuclear ATRX. The samples were drawn from NOA16, a multicentre, single-arm, open-label phase I trial in Germany that tested a mutant IDH1 peptide vaccine in humans for the first time. Genomic DNA for TCRB sequencing was extracted from EDTA blood using the DNeasy Blood and Tissue Kit.

The sequence was collected from a man aged 40-55 years with glioma. The sample in question was PBMCs, obtained from a glioma patient whose treatment included an IDH1 peptide vaccine. The V gene is TRBV7-9 and the J gene is TRBJ1-2, with TRBD1 identical over 8 junction bases. The DNA reads as follows: TGTGCCAGCAGCCGACAGGGGAGTCGGAGTTACTATGGCTACACCTTC. Its translation reads: CASSRQGSRSYYGYTF.